The rows below give T cell receptor beta chains drawn from one sample of a study of identical twins. TCRdb reanalysed the 5' RACE reads using MiXCR and keeps one entry per CDR3 protein. This table has approximately 240,000 distinct CDR3 sequences, about an eighth appearing once. Sequencing used memory (CD45RO+) T cells sorted from blood. These receptors were taken from a woman between 18 and 29 years old in good health. Each CDR3 is given with its conserved first and last residue. A D gene is named only where the DNA matches it firmly. Expanded clones get a size class; other rows say once, few or many, or leave the size out.

v_call	j_call	clone_size	d_call	cdr3_nt	cdr3_aa
TRBV19	TRBJ2-1	many	.	TGTGCCACCCTATACAATGAGCAGTTCTTC	CATLYNEQFF
TRBV20-1	TRBJ1-2	.	.	TGCAGTGCTAGGGGTGGCTACACCTTC	CSARGGYTF
TRBV5-6	TRBJ1-6	many	.	TGTGCCAGCAGCCAGGGCCTCAGGGCATCACCCCTCCACTTT	CASSQGLRASPLHF
TRBV20-1	TRBJ2-2	few	.	TGCAGTGCTAGCAGGGACACCGGGGAGCTGTTTTTT	CSASRDTGELFF
TRBV28	TRBJ2-7	few	.	TGTGCCAGCAGTTTGGGGCAGGGCCAGGTGGAGCAGTACTTC	CASSLGQGQVEQYF
TRBV9	TRBJ1-2	.	.	TGTGCCAGCAGCGCCTTATCAAGTAGCTATGGCTACACCTTC	CASSALSSSYGYTF
TRBV12-3/TRBV12-4	TRBJ1-6	.	.	TGTGCCAGCAGTTTAGAAGGGGGTGGCTCACCCCTCCACTTT	CASSLEGGGSPLHF
TRBV9	TRBJ2-5	.	TRBD1	TGTGCCAGCAGCGTAACCGGGACAGGGGTTTTAGAGACCCAGTACTTC	CASSVTGTGVLETQYF
TRBV20-1	TRBJ2-2	few	.	TGCAGTGCTAGAAGGGGCAACACCGGGGAGCTGTTTTTT	CSARRGNTGELFF
TRBV20-1	TRBJ1-2	.	.	TGCAGTGCTAGTCGCCGGGCTAACTATGGCTACACCTTC	CSASRRANYGYTF
TRBV12-3/TRBV12-4	TRBJ1-2	.	.	TGTGCCAGCCTCCCCCGGTCCTCCAATGTCGCTGGCTACACCTTC	CASLPRSSNVAGYTF
TRBV27	TRBJ2-7	.	TRBD1	TGTGCCAGCAGCCCCCGTTGGACAGGGGCTTCGTCGGTGGGAGAGCAGTACTTC	CASSPRWTGASSVGEQYF
TRBV5-1	TRBJ1-2	few	.	TGCGCCAGCAGCTTTTTCAACTATGGCTACACCTTC	CASSFFNYGYTF
TRBV5-1	TRBJ2-1	.	TRBD2	TGCGCCAGCAGCTTAGCCGGGGGGGATACCCGTAAGCAGTTCTTC	CASSLAGGDTRKQFF
TRBV12-3/TRBV12-4	TRBJ2-1	few	TRBD2	TGTGCCAGCAGGTCTAGCCTAGCGGGGAGGTACAATGAGCAGTTCTTC	CASRSSLAGRYNEQFF
TRBV5-1	TRBJ2-2	few	.	TGCGCCAGCAGCCCCTCGAACACCGGGGAGCTGTTTTTT	CASSPSNTGELFF
TRBV7-9	TRBJ1-4	.	.	TGTGCCAGCAGCTCCGCTGGGGGAACTAATGAAAAACTGTTTTTT	CASSSAGGTNEKLFF
TRBV7-2	TRBJ2-1	.	.	TGTGCCAGCAGCTTAGCTAGGGGTAGTGAGCAGTTCTTC	CASSLARGSEQFF
TRBV5-4	TRBJ2-3	.	TRBD2	TGTGCCAGCAGCTTGTGGACTAGCGGAGACACAGATACGCAGTATTTT	CASSLWTSGDTDTQYF
TRBV15	TRBJ2-4	few	.	TGTGCCACCAGCAGACCCGTCCCCAACATTCAGTACTTC	CATSRPVPNIQYF
TRBV3-1	TRBJ2-7	.	TRBD1	TGTGCCAGCAGCCTCGGACGGACAGGGTCCCTCTACGAGCAGTACTTC	CASSLGRTGSLYEQYF
TRBV5-1	TRBJ2-3	many	TRBD1	TGCGCCAGCAGTCTACGGGACAGGGCCCCAGATACGCAGTATTTT	CASSLRDRAPDTQYF
TRBV6-1	TRBJ2-5	few	.	TGTGCCAGCACCCCTGGACCGGGGGAGGAAGAGACCCAGTACTTC	CASTPGPGEEETQYF
TRBV2	TRBJ2-1	.	TRBD1	TGTGCCAGCAGAAGATCGGGACAGTCGGGCTACAATGAGCAGTTCTTC	CASRRSGQSGYNEQFF
TRBV14	TRBJ2-1	.	.	TGTGCCAGCAGCTCCTCCGGGACAAACTACTTTTACAATGAGCAGTTCTTC	CASSSSGTNYFYNEQFF